The next 14 T cell receptor beta chains were all read from a single sample in a study of T cell responses to AZD1222 COVID-19 vaccine. Only in-frame clones appear in the TCRdb table, and some are missing; sequencing was by immunoSEQ multiplex PCR. Of 80,000 to 100,000 clones listed, just over 90% were seen once; the top ten hold roughly 12%. The sequencing used peripheral blood, collected on day 0 of AZD1222 vaccination. Receptors were obtained from an adult in good health.

This chain connects TRBV6-5 to TRBJ2-7, with a possible D match to TRBD2 (6 bases). Germline V gene sequence: CDR1 MNHEY, CDR2 SVGAGI. CDR3 length equals 14 residues. Trimming cost V 7 bases and J 3 bases, with 16 bases left between them. As DNA, the CDR3 is TGTGCCAGCAATCTCCGCGGGGAATACTACGAGCAGTACTTC. Protein sequence: CASNLRGEYYEQYF.

This chain uses TRBV4-1 with TRBJ2-7; TRBD2 matches at 7 bases. CDR1 and CDR2 (germline): MGHRA, YSYEKL. This CDR3 comprises 14 residues. Losses at the gene ends were 1 base for V and 5 bases for J; bases not matched to a gene: 5. The chain's CDR3 is CASSQGGGAHEQYF. Written as DNA, the CDR3 is TGCGCCAGCAGCCAAGGGGGAGGGGCCCACGAGCAGTACTTC.

The chain employs TRBV19 and TRBJ2-7; D is uncertain. CDR1 and CDR2 (germline): LNHDA, SQIVND (reference sequence). Trimming pared 2 bases from V and 3 bases from J, leaving 8 bases between. The CDR3 extends over 13 amino acids. The CDR3 region is CASSIKGRYEQYF. The CDR3 region has the DNA TGTGCCAGTAGTATAAAAGGTCGCTACGAGCAGTACTTC. Looking up the rest from reference TRBV19 and TRBJ2-7 gives the full variable domain: DGGITQSPKYLFRKEGQNVTLSCEQNLNHDAMYWYRQDPGQGLRLIYYSQIVNDFQKGDIAEGYSVSREKKESFPLTVTSAQKNPTAFYLCASSIKGRYEQYFGPGTRLTVT.

The V gene is TRBV6-5, the J gene TRBJ2-2; D perhaps matches TRBD2 (6 bases). The germline V and J ends were trimmed by 5 bases and 0 bases, with 7 bases remaining between them. Germline CDR1 and CDR2: MNHEY and SVGAGI. The CDR3 is 14 amino acids. The CDR3 nucleotides read TGTGCCAGCAGTCGGGGGACGAACACCGGGGAGCTGTTTTTT. It yields the protein CASSRGTNTGELFF.

The V call is TRBV6-2 or TRBV6-3, the J call TRBJ2-3, with D unclear. The V end was cut by 5 bases, the J end by 1 base, with 10 bases between. The length of the CDR3 is 14 residues. Germline V lookup: CDR1 MNHEY, CDR2 SVGEGT. Here the CDR3 reads CASSLPRGTDTQYF. In DNA form, the CDR3 reads TGTGCCAGCAGTCTTCCTAGGGGCACAGATACGCAGTATTTT.

V and J are TRBV6-5 and TRBJ1-5, with D possibly TRBD1 on 6 matching bases. Germline lookup yields CDR1 MNHEY and CDR2 SVGAGI. V was shortened by 2 bases and J by 2 bases, with 10 bases between the two germline ends. CDR3 length: 15 amino acids. The CDR3 loop is CASSYTGQRNQPQHF. The CDR3 region has the DNA TGTGCCAGCAGTTACACCGGACAGCGCAATCAGCCCCAGCATTTT.

The chain employs TRBV23-1 and TRBJ1-2; D gene unclear. TRBV23-1 is an ORF, and what it does is uncertain. Trimming cost V 4 bases and J 0 bases, with 9 bases left between them. This CDR3 region has 14 residues. CDR3 sequence reads: CASSPLTPNYGYTF. As DNA, the CDR3 is TGCGCCAGCAGTCCTCTGACACCTAACTATGGCTACACCTTC.

The V and J genes are TRBV3-1 (or the pseudogene TRBV3-2) and TRBJ1-3, with no clear D. Germline lookup yields CDR1 LGHDT and CDR2 YNNKEL (reference sequence). V lost 8 bases to trimming and J lost 6 bases, with 5 bases between them. The CDR3 is 10 residues long. The CDR3 region is CASGENTIYF. Here the CDR3 DNA reads TGTGCCAGCGGGGAAAACACCATATATTTT.

For the CDR3, the DNA is TGTGCCAGCAGCTTATTGGGCGATGAGCAGTTCTTC. Protein sequence: CASSLLGDEQFF. The rearrangement links TRBV7-9 to TRBJ2-1; D remains unclear. V was clipped by 2 bases and J by 8 bases, with 7 bases between them. This CDR3 region has 12 residues. Germline V CDR1 and CDR2: SEHNR, FQNEAQ (reference sequence).

CDR3 DNA: TGTGCCAGCTCACCACCGCAGGGGGCTCGGAACACTGAAGCTTTCTTT. It specifies CASSPPQGARNTEAFF. The gene calls are TRBV18 and TRBJ1-1; 8 nucleotides line up with TRBD1. Germline V lookup: CDR1 KGHSH, CDR2 LQKENI. V lost 0 bases to trimming and J lost 1 base; unmatched junction nucleotides: 4. The CDR3 loop spans 16 amino acids.

The chain has TRBV12-3 or TRBV12-4 and TRBJ1-3; D gene ambiguous. Trimming left V 8 bases short and J 0 bases short, with 8 bases between. The CDR3 is 13 amino acids. DNA for the CDR3: TGTGCCAGCCGGGGAGGCTCTGGAAACACCATATATTTT. It yields the protein CASRGGSGNTIYF.

J is TRBJ2-7 and V is TRBV9; 7 bases line up with TRBD2. Germline V gene data show CDR1 as SGDLS and CDR2 as YYNGEE. Trimming at V came to 0 bases and at J to 3 bases, leaving 6 bases not matched to a gene. This CDR3 contains 15 residues. CDR3 protein: CASSVGAGRVYEQYF. The CDR3 coding sequence is TGTGCCAGCAGCGTAGGGGCAGGGAGGGTCTACGAGCAGTACTTC.

The chain couples TRBV6-5 to TRBJ1-6; weak D call: TRBD1 (5 bases). CDR1 is MNHEY, CDR2 SVGAGI, per germline. The CDR3 runs 15 residues. V lost 7 bases to trimming and J lost 7 bases, with 17 bases between them. The CDR3 bases are TGTGCCAGCACCCCGCAGGGATTCGGGAATTCACCCCTCCACTTT. This codes for CASTPQGFGNSPLHF.

This clone was found once. The chain links TRBV7-8 to TRBJ1-1; D might be TRBD1 (6 bases). The V end lost 1 base, the J end lost 5 bases, and 8 bases lay between the germline ends. This CDR3 spans 13 amino acids. Germline V lookup: CDR1 SGHVS, CDR2 FQNEAQ. The CDR3 protein is CASSLGGQTEAFF. CDR3 nucleotide sequence: TGTGCCAGCAGCTTAGGAGGACAGACTGAAGCTTTCTTT.